The 19 T cell receptor beta chains below come from one sample, sequenced in a study of control samples from healthy donors and cancer patients (dated by TCRdb to about 2020). The protocol used for the library was the immunoSEQ multiplex PCR assay. The table was pulled from immuneACCESS by TCRdb, which kept in-frame rearrangements only. Such tables lose some clones; where checked, under half of the loss comes from unresolved V genes, and the rest has no known cause. Present in this sample are over 150,000 clones, around 90% of which were seen just once. The top ten clones comprise 2% to 2.5% of the sample. The source material was blood. These receptors all stem from a woman aged 40 to 50 in good health.

The CDR3 sequence: CASRGSGGAFLDNEQFF. The CDR3 coding sequence is TGTGCCAGCAGGGGTAGCGGGGGGGCGTTCCTCGACAATGAGCAGTTCTTC. The J gene is TRBJ2-1, the V gene TRBV28; 11 bases match TRBD2. CDR3 length equals 17 residues. CDR1 and CDR2 (germline): MDHEN, SYDVKM. J was trimmed by 5 bases and V by 6 bases; bases with no gene match: 12.

The chain is built from TRBV3-1 (or the pseudogene TRBV3-2) and TRBJ2-7, with 9 nucleotides matching TRBD2. Looked up from germline, CDR1 is LGHDT and CDR2 is YNNKEL (reference sequence). The CDR3 sequence is 18 residues long. The V and J ends lost 0 bases and 0 bases, in that order; junction bases with no gene match: 9. The DNA for the CDR3 is TGTGCCAGCAGCCAAGATGGAATAGCGGGGGAGAGCTCCTACGAGCAGTACTTC. This translates into CASSQDGIAGESSYEQYF.

The V call is TRBV21-1, the J call TRBJ2-6. TRBV21-1 is annotated as a pseudogene. The CDR3 is made up of 16 amino acids. The CDR3 loop reads CASSKDHGAGANVLTF. CDR3 sequence (DNA): TGTGCCAGCAGCAAAGATCACGGGGCAGGGGCCAACGTCCTGACTTTC.

This clone was picked up one time. J is TRBJ2-1 and V is TRBV11-1; 13 nucleotides align to TRBD2. From germline, CDR1 is SGHAT and CDR2 FQDESV (reference sequence). The CDR3 spans 16 residues. J lost 8 bases, V lost 2 bases, and 6 bases had no gene match. CDR3 region: CASSLPGTSGAHEQFF. DNA of the CDR3: TGTGCCAGCAGCTTACCCGGGACTAGCGGGGCCCATGAGCAGTTCTTC.

The chain has TRBV6-1 and TRBJ1-2; D is possibly TRBD1 (6 bases). The CDR3 contains 13 residues. V lost 3 bases to trimming and J lost 4 bases, with 9 bases between them. Per germline, CDR1 MNHNS and CDR2 SASEGT. The CDR3 DNA follows: TGTGCCAGCAGTGAGACAGGCTCCTATGGCTACACCTTC. This encodes CASSETGSYGYTF.

This clone came up once. The rearrangement uses TRBV5-1 and TRBJ1-1, with D maybe TRBD1 (6 bases). The CDR3 loop spans 12 amino acids. Germline V CDR1 and CDR2: SGHRS, YFSETQ. Trimming took 0 bases from V and 11 from J, leaving 11 bases between them. The CDR3 coding sequence is TGCGCCAGCAGCTTGGAGTTCGACAGGGCTTTCTTT. Translating gives CASSLEFDRAFF. The variable domain in full, completed from reference TRBV5-1 and TRBJ1-1, reads KAGVTQTPRYLIKTRGQQVTLSCSPISGHRSVSWYQQTPGQGLQFLFEYFSETQRNKGNFPGRFSGRQFSNSRSEMNVSTLELGDSALYLCASSLEFDRAFFGQGTRLTVV.

The chain employs TRBV6-6 and TRBJ2-3; D is possibly TRBD1 (6 bases). The V and J ends lost 0 bases and 4 bases respectively, with 14 bases between them. The CDR3 runs to 16 residues. Germline V gives CDR1 MNHNY, CDR2 SVGAGI (reference sequence). CDR3 sequence: CASSYSRGNSPDTQYF. The CDR3 nucleotides read TGTGCCAGCAGTTACTCGAGGGGGAACAGCCCAGATACGCAGTATTTT.

As DNA, the CDR3 is TGTGCCAGCAGTCAGCAGGGGGGCAATCAGCCCCAGCATTTT. It yields the protein CASSQQGGNQPQHF. The chain is built from TRBV6-6 and TRBJ1-5; 7 nucleotides match TRBD1. Germline CDR1 MNHNY, CDR2 SVGAGI (reference sequence). The CDR3 consists of 14 residues. V gave up 5 bases and J gave up 2 bases; unmatched junction bases: 3.

The chain recombines TRBV5-1 with TRBJ1-1, with TRBD1 matching 9 bases. V shed 4 bases, J shed 1 base, and the junction held 5 bases outside the gene matches. Germline CDR1 reads SGHRS; CDR2 reads YFSETQ. This CDR3 spans 15 amino acids. DNA for the CDR3: TGCGCCAGCAGCCCGGCGACAGGGGGGAACACTGAAGCTTTCTTT. Protein sequence: CASSPATGGNTEAFF. The whole variable domain, remainder taken from reference TRBV5-1 and TRBJ1-1, is KAGVTQTPRYLIKTRGQQVTLSCSPISGHRSVSWYQQTPGQGLQFLFEYFSETQRNKGNFPGRFSGRQFSNSRSEMNVSTLELGDSALYLCASSPATGGNTEAFFGQGTRLTVV.

The V gene is TRBV11-2, the J gene TRBJ1-3; D gene ambiguous. Germline V lookup: CDR1 SGHAT, CDR2 FQNNGV. CDR3 size: 15 residues. V gave up 1 base and J gave up 0 bases, with 7 bases separating them. CDR3 coding DNA: TGTGCCAGCAGCTTAGGTTACAGCTCTGGAAACACCATATATTTT. Translating gives CASSLGYSSGNTIYF.

V usage is TRBV5-4 and J usage is TRBJ2-5; no clear D gene. V dropped 0 bases and J dropped 2 bases, with 5 bases sitting between them. The V gene's germline CDR1 is SGHNT and CDR2 YYREEE (reference sequence). This CDR3 comprises 13 residues. The CDR3 coding sequence is TGTGCCAGCAGCTTGGTAGGTCAAGAGACCCAGTACTTC. The encoded protein is CASSLVGQETQYF.

This clone is a singleton in its sample. This chain uses TRBV5-4 with TRBJ2-1, with D perhaps given as TRBD1 or TRBD2 (6 bases each). The V gene lost 0 bases and the J gene lost 6 bases, with 10 bases spanning the gap. The CDR3 loop spans 14 amino acids. Germline assignment: CDR1 SGHNT and CDR2 YYREEE (reference sequence). CDR3 residues: CASSLEGGTNEQFF. CDR3 nucleotides: TGTGCCAGCAGCTTGGAAGGGGGGACCAATGAGCAGTTCTTC.

This chain joins TRBV7-2 and TRBJ1-5; a possible D gene is TRBD1 (6 bases). This CDR3 spans 16 amino acids. From germline, CDR1 is SGHTA and CDR2 FQGNSA. V lost 1 base and J lost 4, with 14 bases in between. CDR3 in amino acids: CASSLEGGWSNQPQHF. CDR3 nucleotide sequence: TGTGCCAGCAGCTTAGAGGGGGGATGGAGTAATCAGCCCCAGCATTTT.

The chain is built from TRBV28 and TRBJ2-3; D gene unclear. Germline-derived CDR1 and CDR2 are MDHEN and SYDVKM. Trimming removed 5 bases from V and 6 bases from J, with 9 bases in between. The CDR3 is made up of 12 amino acids. The CDR3: CASSVRSDTQYF. The CDR3 coding sequence is TGTGCCAGCAGTGTCCGGTCGGATACGCAGTATTTT.

V gene TRBV2 combines with J gene TRBJ1-5; 7 bases match TRBD1. Germline CDR1 and CDR2: SNHLY and FYNNEI. This CDR3 region has 15 residues. V dropped 6 bases and J dropped 4; count of bases not matched to a gene: 9. The DNA for the CDR3 is TGTGCCAGCAGGCCCTCCGGGACAGTAAATCAGCCCCAGCATTTT. Its protein is CASRPSGTVNQPQHF. Filled out from reference TRBV2 and TRBJ1-5, the complete variable domain reads EPEVTQTPSHQVTQMGQEVILRCVPISNHLYFYWYRQILGQKVEFLVSFYNNEISEKSEIFDDQFSVERPDGSNFTLKIRSTKLEDSAMYFCASRPSGTVNQPQHFGDGTRLSIL.

This clone was counted between two and nine times. This chain links TRBV5-1 with TRBJ2-1; 9 positions agree with TRBD2. Trimming removed 0 bases from V and 10 bases from J; junction bases left unmatched: 5. The CDR3 consists of 14 residues. The germline V gene has CDR1 SGHRS and CDR2 YFSETQ. CDR3 region: CASSLERGVLEQFF. The CDR3 DNA reads TGCGCCAGCAGCTTGGAGCGGGGGGTTTTGGAGCAGTTCTTC.

This clone was observed a handful of times. V gene TRBV3-1 (or the pseudogene TRBV3-2) combines with J gene TRBJ1-6; 9 positions agree with TRBD1. The CDR3 loop spans 15 amino acids. Germline V gene lookup returns CDR1 LGHDT and CDR2 YNNKEL (reference sequence). The V gene end was trimmed by 2 bases and the J gene end by 8 bases; junction bases not matched to a gene: 4. This CDR3 reads CASSQSWTGDSPLHF. The CDR3 DNA follows: TGTGCCAGCAGCCAAAGCTGGACAGGGGATTCACCCCTCCACTTT.

The V gene is TRBV7-8, the J gene TRBJ1-3; D uncertain. This CDR3 is 12 amino acids long. Trimming left V 5 bases short and J 6 bases short, with 8 bases between. Germline assignment: CDR1 SGHVS and CDR2 FQNEAQ. The CDR3 region has the DNA TGTGCCAGCAGCCCCGACTTAAACACCATATATTTT. Residues: CASSPDLNTIYF.

The chain employs TRBV19 and TRBJ1-2, with D perhaps matching TRBD1 (5 bases). The length of the CDR3 is 16 residues. Per the germline V gene, CDR1 is LNHDA and CDR2 is SQIVND (reference sequence). V dropped 3 bases and J dropped 2 bases, with 16 bases sitting between them. In DNA, the CDR3 is TGTGCCAGTAGTATCGACAGAGAAGGGGTGAACTATGGCTACACCTTC. Translated: CASSIDREGVNYGYTF.